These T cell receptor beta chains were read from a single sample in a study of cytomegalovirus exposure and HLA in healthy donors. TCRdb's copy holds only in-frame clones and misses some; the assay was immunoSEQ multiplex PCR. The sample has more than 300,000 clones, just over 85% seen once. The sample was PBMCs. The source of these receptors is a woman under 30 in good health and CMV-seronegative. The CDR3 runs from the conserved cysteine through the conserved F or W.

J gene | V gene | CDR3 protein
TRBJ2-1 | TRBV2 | CASSVGGAGGSYNEQFF
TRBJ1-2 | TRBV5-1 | CASSSHPGTDGYTF
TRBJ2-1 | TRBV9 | CASSVVASGTYNEQFF
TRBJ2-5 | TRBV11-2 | CASRPSGGYQETQYF
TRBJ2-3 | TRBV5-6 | CASSLTSGSLYTQYF
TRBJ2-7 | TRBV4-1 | CASSQDVSGFPYEQYF
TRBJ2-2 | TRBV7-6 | CAGSKVTGGRTGELFF
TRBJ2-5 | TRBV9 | CASASSGQETQYF
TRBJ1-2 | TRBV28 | CASLGTAYGYTF
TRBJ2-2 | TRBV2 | CARRLDSRATGELFF
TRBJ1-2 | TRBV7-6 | CASSLGQGRNYGYTF
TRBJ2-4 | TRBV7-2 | CASTNSGSAKNIQYF
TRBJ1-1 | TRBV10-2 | CASRGTGNKNTEAFF
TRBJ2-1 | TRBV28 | CASSPPGQGWGEQFF
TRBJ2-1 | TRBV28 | CASSPFFGSYNEQFF
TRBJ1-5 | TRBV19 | CASSIGGAGNQPQHF
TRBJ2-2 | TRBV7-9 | CASGVRTGGSGELFF